Listed here are 3 T cell receptor beta chains from one sample, sequenced in a study of beta chain features in type 1 diabetes. These TCRs' antigens remain unknown. The study reverse transcribed the entire isolated RNA, so it sequenced expressed TCRB transcripts. The method was immunoSEQ multiplex PCR; TCRdb's version includes in-frame clones alone and lacks a portion of them. The sample has hundreds of thousands of clones; about 15% are singletons. Regarding the study as a whole: Across all four CD4+ subsets, people with type 1 diabetes showed modestly shorter TCRB CDR3s.

Sequencing input: naive CD4+ T cells from blood. The receptors were gathered from a man between 18 and 35 years old with type 1 diabetes.

The sample holds a few counts of this clone. The V call is TRBV27, the J call TRBJ1-2; 7 nucleotides match TRBD1. Germline-derived CDR1 and CDR2 are MNHEY and SMNVEV (reference sequence). Trimming removed 3 bases from V and 3 bases from J; junction bases left unmatched: 7. The CDR3 loop spans 15 amino acids. CDR3 in DNA: TGTGCCAGCAGTTTCCTAGACAGGGAGCACTATGGCTACACCTTC. It codes for CASSFLDREHYGYTF.

V and J are TRBV20-1 and TRBJ2-1, with 12 bases that match TRBD2. The germline V gene has CDR1 DFQATT and CDR2 SNEGSKA (reference sequence). V was clipped by 4 bases and J by 15 bases; unmatched bases: 4. The CDR3 has 11 residues. CDR3 in amino acids: CSAILAGGLFF. The CDR3 DNA reads TGCAGTGCTATTCTAGCGGGGGGGCTGTTCTTC.

The V call is TRBV5-4, the J call TRBJ1-6; D is perhaps TRBD1 (5 bases). V dropped 3 bases and J dropped 6 bases, with 10 bases sitting between them. The CDR3 runs 14 residues. The germline V gene has CDR1 SGHNT and CDR2 YYREEE (reference sequence). CDR3 in amino acids: CASSYDSGNSPLHF. The CDR3 DNA reads TGTGCCAGCAGCTACGACAGTGGTAATTCACCCCTCCACTTT.